The 17 T cell receptor beta chains below all came from one sample that was sequenced in a study of identical twins. TCRdb called the 5' RACE reads again in MiXCR, with one record for every CDR3 protein. The sample lists roughly 720,000 distinct CDR3 sequences; around a sixth were seen once. The same data also contributed to another study, on T cells expressing NK-cell markers.

The source material was PBMCs. All receptors come from a woman in her late teens or twenties in good health.

The chain carries TRBV20-1 and TRBJ2-7; TRBD1 might be the D (6 bases). V gave up 3 bases and J gave up 3 bases, with 12 bases separating them. The CDR3 sequence is 13 residues long. The germline gives CDR1 DFQATT, CDR2 SNEGSKA (reference sequence). The CDR3 loop reads CSASGRGHYEQYF. CDR3 in DNA: TGCAGTGCTAGTGGCAGGGGACACTACGAGCAGTACTTC.

This clonotype was seen more than once but under ten times. The V gene is TRBV29-1, the J gene TRBJ2-4; D gene unclear. In germline, CDR1 is SQVTM, CDR2 ANQGSEA. The CDR3 covers 12 residues. Trimming cost V 1 base and J 0 bases, with 1 base left between them. The CDR3 spells CSVEGAKNIQYF. CDR3 DNA sequence: TGCAGCGTTGAAGGAGCCAAAAACATTCAGTACTTC.

This clonotype was detected ten times or more. The CDR3 DNA reads TGTGCCAGCAGCCAAGTTCGTCGTGTTTGGCGGGGAGGGAATTCACCCCTCCACTTT. It is translated as CASSQVRRVWRGGNSPLHF. This chain connects TRBV4-2 to TRBJ1-6; D remains ambiguous. V was trimmed by 1 base and J by 7 bases, leaving 23 bases between them. The CDR3 contains 19 residues. Germline V CDR1 and CDR2: LGHNA, YNFKEQ.

The chain uses TRBV7-8 and TRBJ2-5, with 7 nucleotides matching TRBD1. Per germline, CDR1 SGHVS and CDR2 FQNEAQ. The junction had 9 bases not matched to a gene; V was cut back by 5 bases and J by 3 bases. CDR3 length equals 15 residues. This chain's CDR3 is CASSPRPDREETQYF. The CDR3 nucleotides are TGTGCCAGCAGCCCCAGACCCGACAGGGAAGAGACCCAGTACTTC.

A few counts support this clonotype. The chain has TRBV9 and TRBJ2-1, with 13 bases lining up with TRBD2. This CDR3 spans 16 amino acids. The germline V gene has CDR1 SGDLS and CDR2 YYNGEE. With 3 bases clipped from V and 2 bases from J, the junction kept 2 bases outside the gene matches. Written as DNA, the CDR3 is TGTGCCAGCAGCGGACTAGCGGGAGGAACCTACAATGAGCAGTTCTTC. Its protein is CASSGLAGGTYNEQFF.

This chain joins TRBV19 and TRBJ1-2; D perhaps matches TRBD1 (5 bases). V lost 0 bases and J lost 8, with 10 bases in between. The CDR3 is made up of 13 amino acids. CDR1 and CDR2 from the germline V gene are LNHDA and SQIVND (reference sequence). Here the CDR3 DNA reads TGTGCCAGTAGTATAGAGGGGGAGGAGGGCTACACCTTC. Translated: CASSIEGEEGYTF.

The genes are TRBV5-1 and TRBJ2-4; 7 bases line up with TRBD1. From germline, CDR1 is SGHRS and CDR2 YFSETQ. J lost 2 bases, V lost 3 bases, and 2 bases had no gene match. The CDR3 sequence is 14 residues long. CDR3 amino acids: CASSSQGSKNIQYF. Here the CDR3 DNA reads TGCGCCAGCAGCTCACAGGGGTCCAAAAACATTCAGTACTTC.

This clonotype was observed a handful of times. The rearrangement joins TRBV5-4 to TRBJ2-5; 8 bases map to TRBD1. This CDR3 spans 14 amino acids. With 3 bases clipped from V and 5 bases from J, the junction kept 6 bases outside the gene matches. The germline V gene encodes CDR1 SGHNT and CDR2 YYREEE (reference sequence). The CDR3 sequence: CASSSTGAAETQYF. DNA of the CDR3: TGTGCCAGCAGCTCGACAGGGGCCGCCGAGACCCAGTACTTC.

The chain combines TRBV5-1 with TRBJ2-3; D perhaps matches TRBD1 (7 bases). Germline V gene data show CDR1 as SGHRS and CDR2 as YFSETQ. The CDR3 runs 15 residues. V lost 4 bases to trimming and J lost 6 bases, with 18 bases between them. The chain's CDR3 is CASSLLPAGQDTQYF. CDR3 coding DNA: TGCGCCAGCAGCCTCCTCCCGGCGGGACAGGATACGCAGTATTTT.

The chain recombines TRBV20-1 with TRBJ2-7; the D gene is possibly TRBD2 (6 bases). The CDR3 has 14 residues. V was trimmed by 1 base and J by 0 bases, leaving 10 bases between them. From germline, CDR1 is DFQATT and CDR2 SNEGSKA (reference sequence). CDR3 coding DNA: TGCAGTGCTAGAGGGGGCGGGAACTCCTACGAGCAGTACTTC. The encoded protein is CSARGGGNSYEQYF.

The chain carries TRBV19 and TRBJ1-6; TRBD1 aligns across 7 bases. The CDR3 totals 14 residues. After removal of 4 bases from V and 13 bases from J, the junction contained 10 bases not matched to a gene. The germline V gene has CDR1 LNHDA and CDR2 SQIVND (reference sequence). CDR3 DNA sequence: TGTGCCAGTAGTACCAAGGGGGCCCCGCGCCCCCTCCACTTT. It yields the protein CASSTKGAPRPLHF.

Ten or more counts support this clonotype. J is TRBJ2-2 and V is TRBV28, with D unclear. The V end lost 3 bases, the J end lost 2 bases, and 7 bases lay between the germline ends. Germline loops: CDR1 MDHEN, CDR2 SYDVKM. The CDR3 is made up of 14 amino acids. CDR3 sequence reads: CASSLDHNTGELFF. The CDR3 DNA sequence: TGTGCCAGCAGTTTGGATCACAACACCGGGGAGCTGTTTTTT.

J is TRBJ2-1 and V is TRBV24-1; 7 nucleotides agree with TRBD2. The germline V gene encodes CDR1 KGHDR and CDR2 SFDVKD. This CDR3 region has 15 residues. V shed 5 bases, J shed 5 bases, and the junction held 8 bases outside the gene matches. The CDR3 loop reads CATSGEASGNNEQFF. The CDR3 coding sequence is TGTGCCACCAGTGGGGAGGCTAGCGGAAACAATGAGCAGTTCTTC.

This sequence joins TRBV7-9 and TRBJ1-2, with D perhaps matching TRBD1 (5 bases). Germline V CDR1 and CDR2: SEHNR, FQNEAQ (reference sequence). The CDR3 length is 13 residues. With 5 bases removed from V and 7 bases from J, the gap between germline ends came to 14 bases. The CDR3: CASSLEGTGGYTF. CDR3 coding DNA: TGTGCCAGCAGCCTTGAGGGGACTGGTGGCTACACCTTC.

CDR3 nucleotides: TGTGCCATCACCGAAGGTGGGTTAAGCGAGCAGTACTTC. Translated, it gives CAITEGGLSEQYF. The gene calls are TRBV10-3 and TRBJ2-7, with unresolved D. Germline values: CDR1 ENHRY, CDR2 SYGVKD. This CDR3 comprises 13 residues. Trimming stripped 7 bases from V and 6 bases from J, with 16 bases between.

In this sample, this clonotype turned up a few times. The chain carries TRBV2 and TRBJ1-5; the match to TRBD1 covers 7 bases. The V segment lost 6 bases and the J segment 3 bases; nucleotides outside the gene matches: 5. The V gene's germline CDR1 is SNHLY and CDR2 FYNNEI. The CDR3 length is 14 residues. Here the CDR3 reads CASRGDSYNQPQHF. CDR3 nucleotides: TGTGCCAGCAGGGGGGACAGTTACAATCAGCCCCAGCATTTT.

This clonotype turned up a few times. This chain links TRBV7-9 with TRBJ2-7; D not resolved. Deletions cut 4 bases from V and 7 bases from J, with 14 bases between. CDR3 length: 13 amino acids. Germline V gene sequence: CDR1 SEHNR, CDR2 FQNEAQ (reference sequence). The DNA of the CDR3 is TGTGCCAGCAGCTCTTCCATGACTTGGGAGCAGTACTTC. Its protein product is CASSSSMTWEQYF.